The T cell receptor beta chain under discussion was sequenced for a study of blood T cell repertoires in COVID-19. Source study methods: Amplification of reference gene primers was used by the study to estimate nucleated cell counts. The data were produced by immunoSEQ multiplex PCR, yet TCRdb's version contains in-frame clones alone and is incomplete. V, J and clone size are taken as reported in that table, and D and trimming were inferred from the DNA itself. This table has under 300,000 clones, 90% appearing once. V was shortened by 5 bases and J by 2 bases, with 13 bases between the two germline ends. Germline CDR1 SGHRS, CDR2 YFSETQ. The CDR3 has 14 amino acids. The Seattle patients joined while their infection was active and were tracked longitudinally afterward.

This clonotype was obtained from a woman aged 60-70 years with COVID-19, enrolled during active disease. Sequenced material: peripheral blood. The chain recombines TRBV5-1 with TRBJ2-5; no reliable D call. The CDR3 DNA follows: TGCGCCAGCAGACACGATTGGTATCAAGAGACCCAGTACTTC. Its protein is CASRHDWYQETQYF.